This T cell receptor beta chain came from a study of Graves' ophthalmopathy and Graves' hyperthyroidism. Study results and caveats: Most clonotypes expanded in thyroid above 0.001 frequency were present in blood too.

Exclusion criteria comprised other autoimmune diseases, uncontrolled infections, pregnancy or lactation in patients. Clinicians diagnosed using symptoms, serum thyroxine, TRAb, thyroid ultrasound and orbital computed tomography. It was from 8 to 10 ml of fresh peripheral blood that the PBMCs came. Between the trimmed V and J ends, which lost 6 bases and 8 bases, there was a span of 16 bases. CDR1 LNHDA and CDR2 SQIVND come from the germline V gene (reference sequence). This CDR3 is built from 13 residues. This clonotype was found many times. Antigen unknown. Amplifying from RNA transcripts, the study obtained TCR beta CDR3 regions. An opening RT-PCR round employed HTBI primers and preceded a second-round multiplex PCR. Each CDR3 protein gets one entry after TCRdb re-called the multiplex PCR reads with MiXCR. The table has about 700,000 distinct CDR3 sequences, 35% to 45% seen once.

J is TRBJ1-1 and V is TRBV19; D possibly corresponds to TRBD1 (6 bases). The specimen sequenced was peripheral blood. The sequence derives from an adult man with Graves' ophthalmopathy. The CDR3 bases are TGTGCCAGTAGAAACCGTGGACAGCCGGAAGCTTTCTTT. Its protein is CASRNRGQPEAFF.